The clone carrying this T cell receptor beta chain turned up a few times. Its antigen is unidentified. The repertoire was sequenced with immunoSEQ multiplex PCR; TCRdb's copy has only in-frame clones and lacks some. In the table there are 130,000 or so clones, approximately 87% of which are singletons. The CDR3 covers 13 residues. The V gene's germline CDR1 is SGHRS and CDR2 YFSETQ. The germline V and J ends were trimmed by 4 bases and 0 bases, with 7 bases remaining between them. This specimen belongs to a study of radiation and T cells in renal cell carcinoma. Sample time point: baseline pretreatment blood. The treatment: 15 Gy SBRT to primary tumor, nephrectomy 4 weeks later. Regarding the study as a whole: From baseline, blood top tumor clonotypes peaked at 2 weeks post-radiation.

Specimen: blood, collected from a patient whose treatment included radiotherapy and nephrectomy. The clonotype was recovered from a woman aged 45-65 years with renal cell carcinoma. J is TRBJ1-1 and V is TRBV5-1; no firm D call. The CDR3 DNA reads as TGCGCCAGCAGCGTGGGTCTGAACACTGAAGCTTTCTTT. Translation gives CASSVGLNTEAFF.